Shown below are 21 T cell receptor beta chains from a single sample sequenced in a study of T cells in Graves' hyperthyroidism and ophthalmopathy. RNA transcripts served as the template for amplifying TCR beta CDR3 regions. The HTBI set primed first-round TCR CDR3 RT-PCR. TCRdb ran MiXCR on the multiplex PCR reads and lists one entry per CDR3 protein. The sample lists around 350,000 distinct CDR3 sequences; approximately 18% were seen once. Specimen: blood. The receptors derive from a woman in her twenties or thirties with Graves' hyperthyroidism that later progressed to Graves' ophthalmopathy.

This clonotype was detected many times. V and J are TRBV11-2 and TRBJ1-2; no firm D call. CDR3 size: 19 residues. Per the germline V gene, CDR1 is SGHAT and CDR2 is FQNNGV. The V gene lost 0 bases and the J gene lost 1 base, with 21 bases spanning the gap. In nucleotides, the CDR3 is TGTGCCAGCAGCTTAGATTTTTGGTCCGGGAAGGGCTTTAACTATGGCTACACCTTC. It translates to CASSLDFWSGKGFNYGYTF. Full variable domain (rest looked up from reference TRBV11-2 and TRBJ1-2): EAGVAQSPRYKIIEKRQSVAFWCNPISGHATLYWYQQILGQGPKLLIQFQNNGVVDDSQLPKDRFSAERLKGVDSTLKIQPAKLEDSAVYLCASSLDFWSGKGFNYGYTFGSGTRLTVV.

The sample holds many counts of this clonotype. This chain links TRBV12-3 or TRBV12-4 with TRBJ2-7, with D unclear. V was clipped by 4 bases and J by 1 base, with 14 bases between them. The CDR3 runs 15 residues. For the CDR3, the DNA is TGTGCCAGCAGTTCCGGGTGGGCAGAGTCCTACGAGCAGTACTTC. Translation gives CASSSGWAESYEQYF.

This clonotype was picked up many times. V usage is TRBV28 and J usage is TRBJ1-1; 9 bases line up with TRBD1. V trimming: 5 bases; J trimming: 3 bases; junction bases outside the gene matches: 7. From germline, CDR1 is MDHEN and CDR2 SYDVKM. The CDR3 consists of 15 residues. CDR3 protein: CASSLRGTGYTEAFF. The CDR3 DNA reads as TGTGCCAGCAGTCTGCGCGGGACAGGGTACACTGAAGCTTTCTTT. Full variable domain (remainder filled in from reference TRBV28 and TRBJ1-1): DVKVTQSSRYLVKRTGEKVFLECVQDMDHENMFWYRQDPGLGLRLIYFSYDVKMKEKGDIPEGYSVSREKKERFSLILESASTNQTSMYLCASSLRGTGYTEAFFGQGTRLTVV.

Concerning this clonotype itself: Being one base from a much bigger clone, this may be a read error. V usage is TRBV5-5 and J usage is TRBJ2-5; TRBD2 agrees at 7 bases. CDR1 and CDR2 from the germline V gene are SGHKS and YYEKEE (reference sequence). The CDR3 consists of 15 residues. The CDR3 spells CAGSIYGGNQETQYF. For the CDR3, the DNA is TGTGCCGGCAGCATCTACGGGGGGAACCAAGAGACCCAGTACTTC. The full variable domain, its missing parts supplied by reference TRBV5-5 and TRBJ2-5, is DAGVTQSPTHLIKTRGQQVTLRCSPISGHKSVSWYQQVLGQGPQFIFQYYEKEERGRGNFPDRFSARQFPNYSSELNVNALLLGDSALYLCAGSIYGGNQETQYFGPGTRLLVL.

This clonotype was observed many times. The rearrangement joins TRBV20-1 to TRBJ1-6; D is perhaps TRBD1 (5 bases). Germline CDR1 is DFQATT and CDR2 is SNEGSKA (reference sequence). This CDR3 contains 12 residues. Trimming stripped 7 bases from V and 10 bases from J, with 14 bases between. The DNA for the CDR3 is TGCAGTGTCCAGGGTTTCACCTCACCCCTCCACTTT. This encodes CSVQGFTSPLHF.

This clonotype occurred many times. The genes are TRBV4-1 and TRBJ1-1, with a possible D match to TRBD1 (5 bases). From germline, CDR1 is MGHRA and CDR2 YSYEKL. Trimming stripped 3 bases from V and 0 bases from J, with 8 bases between. There are 14 residues in the CDR3. The CDR3 here is CASSQGRLNTEAFF. DNA for the CDR3: TGCGCCAGCAGCCAGGGACGGCTGAACACTGAAGCTTTCTTT.

The table lists this clonotype with many counts. The rearrangement links TRBV6-2 or TRBV6-3 to TRBJ2-2; D ambiguous. CDR1 is MNHEY and CDR2 is SVGEGT in the germline V gene. Trimming stripped 5 bases from V and 0 bases from J, with 10 bases between. There are 15 residues in the CDR3. CDR3 sequence (DNA): TGTGCCAGCAGTCCCTATAGCACGAACACCGGGGAGCTGTTTTTT. Amino acids: CASSPYSTNTGELFF.

This clonotype was recorded at least ten times. V usage is TRBV6-5 and J usage is TRBJ1-6; the D gene is possibly TRBD1 (5 bases). V was trimmed by 2 bases and J by 0 bases, leaving 14 bases between them. Germline-derived CDR1 and CDR2 are MNHEY and SVGAGI. The CDR3 spans 18 residues. CDR3 in amino acids: CASSYGAPANSYNSPLHF. CDR3 nucleotides: TGTGCCAGCAGTTACGGGGCTCCCGCGAACTCCTATAATTCACCCCTCCACTTT.

With regard to this clonotype: A read error is possible here, since a much larger clone lies one base away. The V call is TRBV28, the J call TRBJ1-1; no definite D call. This CDR3 is 11 amino acids long. Germline loops: CDR1 MDHEN, CDR2 SYDVKM. Trimming stripped 7 bases from V and 1 base from J, with 4 bases between. CDR3 sequence reads: CASITNTEAFF. The DNA of the CDR3 is TGTGCCAGCATTACGAACACTGAAGCTTTCTTT.

This clonotype came up many times. The rearrangement joins TRBV6-1 to TRBJ2-7; no definite D call. The V end lost 5 bases, the J end lost 7 bases, and 18 bases lay between the germline ends. Germline CDR1 reads MNHNS; CDR2 reads SASEGT. The CDR3 consists of 14 residues. CDR3 DNA sequence: TGTGCCAGCAGTTGGGCCTCGACGGATGTAGAGCAGTACTTC. Amino acids: CASSWASTDVEQYF.

Note on this clonotype: A much larger clone differs from this one at a single base, so this may be a read error. This chain uses TRBV6-1 with TRBJ1-5, with 12 bases identical to TRBD1. The junction had 11 bases not matched to a gene; V was cut back by 2 bases and J by 6 bases. Germline V gives CDR1 MNHNS, CDR2 SASEGT. This CDR3 is 18 amino acids long. The CDR3 reads CASSEFRAGTGGGQPQHF. CDR3 nucleotide sequence: TGTGCCAGCAGTGAATTTAGAGCGGGGACAGGGGGCGGTCAGCCCCAGCATTTT.

This clonotype occurred a few times. The rearrangement joins TRBV5-6 to TRBJ2-1; 11 bases line up with TRBD2. The CDR3 consists of 15 residues. Germline CDR1 is SGHDT and CDR2 is YYEEEE. V shed 3 bases and J 6 bases; nucleotides not matched to a gene: 5. In DNA form, the CDR3 reads TGTGCCAGCAGCTATACTAGCGGGAGTTTCAATGAGCAGTTCTTC. Residues: CASSYTSGSFNEQFF.

This clonotype has a count of ten or more. The J gene is TRBJ2-1, the V gene TRBV11-2, with D perhaps assigned TRBD1 or TRBD2 (5 bases each). The CDR3 totals 15 residues. Germline V lookup: CDR1 SGHAT, CDR2 FQNNGV. The germline V and J ends were trimmed by 4 bases and 4 bases, with 14 bases remaining between them. This CDR3 reads CASSYGTLGYNEQFF. As DNA, the CDR3 is TGTGCCAGCAGCTACGGGACCCTGGGTTACAATGAGCAGTTCTTC.

The chain has TRBV4-2 and TRBJ1-6; no clear D gene. V was trimmed by 4 bases and J by 5 bases, leaving 27 bases between them. CDR3 length equals 20 residues. Per germline, CDR1 LGHNA and CDR2 YNFKEQ. CDR3 sequence reads: CASSPKVLSLAGPDNSPLHF. The CDR3 DNA reads TGTGCCAGCAGCCCCAAGGTGTTGTCTCTCGCAGGACCGGATAATTCACCCCTCCACTTT.

This clonotype was counted between two and nine times. A much larger clone lies one base from this, so it may be a read error. The V call is TRBV12-3 or TRBV12-4, the J call TRBJ2-7; D is ambiguous. The CDR3 is made up of 13 amino acids. Written as DNA, the CDR3 is TGTGTCAGCAGCCGCGGCCTCTCCTACGAGCAGTACTTC. It yields the protein CVSSRGLSYEQYF.

This clonotype has at least ten counts. The J gene is TRBJ2-7, the V gene TRBV4-1, with 7 bases aligning to TRBD1. CDR3 length: 17 residues. Germline V gene sequence: CDR1 MGHRA, CDR2 YSYEKL. The junction had 16 bases not matched to a gene; V was cut back by 2 bases and J by 6 bases. CDR3 nucleotides: TGCGCCAGCAGCCAAAGGACAGGTCCCCTGAGGTGGAGCGAGCAGTACTTC. Translated: CASSQRTGPLRWSEQYF.

This clonotype was counted at least ten times. The chain has TRBV3-1 and TRBJ1-6; D is unresolved. The CDR3 has 12 amino acids. Germline CDR1 LGHDT, CDR2 YNNKEL (reference sequence). Trimming took off 1 base at V and 13 bases at J, with 8 bases between the two ends. The CDR3 loop is CASSQGGKPLHF. In DNA, the CDR3 is TGTGCCAGCAGCCAAGGGGGTAAGCCCCTCCACTTT.

This clonotype was observed many times. V and J are TRBV28 and TRBJ2-6; possibly TRBD1 for D (5 bases). The CDR3 is 16 residues long. Trimming pared 5 bases from V and 0 bases from J, leaving 11 bases between. Germline loops: CDR1 MDHEN, CDR2 SYDVKM. The CDR3 here is CASSAGASSGANVLTF. The CDR3 DNA reads TGTGCCAGCAGTGCTGGGGCCAGCTCTGGGGCCAACGTCCTGACTTTC.

The sample holds many counts of this clonotype. The CDR3, as DNA: TGTGCCAGCACGGGGGAGCGGGGTTCAGAGACCCAGTACTTC. Amino acid sequence: CASTGERGSETQYF. The chain uses TRBV2 and TRBJ2-5; 7 bases match TRBD2. Trimming cost V 7 bases and J 4 bases; bases outside gene matches: 9. CDR3 length equals 14 residues. Germline CDR1 reads SNHLY; CDR2 reads FYNNEI.

This clonotype was counted between two and nine times. The CDR3 DNA is TGTGCCAGCAGCTCCCGACAGGGGGGTAATGAAAAACTGTTTTTT. This gives the protein CASSSRQGGNEKLFF. J is TRBJ1-4 and V is TRBV13; TRBD1 matches at 9 bases. The V gene end was trimmed by 4 bases and the J gene end by 4 bases; junction bases not matched to a gene: 4. This CDR3 is built from 15 residues. CDR1 and CDR2 from the germline V gene are PRHDT and FYEKMQ (reference sequence). The whole variable domain, filled in from reference TRBV13 and TRBJ1-4, reads AAGVIQSPRHLIKEKRETATLKCYPIPRHDTVYWYQQGPGQDPQFLISFYEKMQSDKGSIPDRFSAQQFSDYHSELNMSSLELGDSALYFCASSSRQGGNEKLFFGSGTQLSVL.

This clonotype occurred many times. CDR3 bases: TGTGCCAGCAGAAGGGGTATCGAGCGGGGGTCCTACAATGAGCAGTTCTTC. It codes for CASRRGIERGSYNEQFF. The V and J genes are TRBV12-3 or TRBV12-4 and TRBJ2-1, with TRBD2 identical over 8 bases. This CDR3 region has 17 residues. V gave up 6 bases and J gave up 1 base; unmatched junction bases: 11.